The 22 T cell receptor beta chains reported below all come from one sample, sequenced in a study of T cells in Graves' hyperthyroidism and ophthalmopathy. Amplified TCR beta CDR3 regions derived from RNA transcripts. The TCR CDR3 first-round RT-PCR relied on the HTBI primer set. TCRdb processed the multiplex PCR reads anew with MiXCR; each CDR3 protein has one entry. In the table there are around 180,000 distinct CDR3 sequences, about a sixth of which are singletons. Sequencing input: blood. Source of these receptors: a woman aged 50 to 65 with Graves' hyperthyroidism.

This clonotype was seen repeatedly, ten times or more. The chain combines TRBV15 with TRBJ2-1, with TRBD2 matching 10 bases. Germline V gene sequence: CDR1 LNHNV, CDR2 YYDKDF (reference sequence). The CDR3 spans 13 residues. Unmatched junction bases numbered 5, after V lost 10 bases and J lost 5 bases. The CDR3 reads CASGTSDDNEQFF. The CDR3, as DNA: TGTGCCAGCGGGACTAGCGACGACAATGAGCAGTTCTTC.

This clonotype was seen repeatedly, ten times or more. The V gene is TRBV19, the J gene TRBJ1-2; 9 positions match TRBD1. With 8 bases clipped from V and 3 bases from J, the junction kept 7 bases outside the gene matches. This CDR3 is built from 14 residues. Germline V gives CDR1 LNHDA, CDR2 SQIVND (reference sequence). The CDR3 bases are TGTGCCAGTGTTCCGACAGGGGGGGACTATGGCTACACCTTC. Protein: CASVPTGGDYGYTF.

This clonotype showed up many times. The CDR3 sequence is CARSGGGYNEQFF. CDR3 coding DNA: TGTGCCAGAAGCGGGGGGGGATACAATGAGCAGTTCTTC. The rearrangement links TRBV7-9 to TRBJ2-1; 10 bases are a match to TRBD2. The length of the CDR3 is 13 residues. Germline CDR1 reads SEHNR; CDR2 reads FQNEAQ (reference sequence). J was trimmed by 4 bases and V by 9 bases; bases with no gene match: 3.

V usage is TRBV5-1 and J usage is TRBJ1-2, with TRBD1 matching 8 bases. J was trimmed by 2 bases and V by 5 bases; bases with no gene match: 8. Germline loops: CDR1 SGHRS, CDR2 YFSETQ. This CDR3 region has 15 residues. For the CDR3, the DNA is TGCGCCAGCAGTCCTAGGGACAGGTCAAACTATGGCTACACCTTC. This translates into CASSPRDRSNYGYTF.

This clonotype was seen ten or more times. The CDR3 bases are TGTGCCAGTAGTACTAGCCTAGGACAGGGCTACGAGCAGTACTTC. This encodes CASSTSLGQGYEQYF. The chain links TRBV19 to TRBJ2-7; 8 nucleotides agree with TRBD1. The germline V gene has CDR1 LNHDA and CDR2 SQIVND (reference sequence). The J segment lost 3 bases and the V segment lost 4 bases, leaving 8 bases of the junction unmatched. The CDR3 has 15 residues.

The CDR3 nucleotides are TGTGCCAGCTCACTCCGATCTGGGACTAGCGGCCAAAAAGATACGCAGTATTTT. It specifies CASSLRSGTSGQKDTQYF. The chain joins TRBV18 to TRBJ2-3; 11 bases map to TRBD2. This CDR3 comprises 18 residues. With V trimmed by 4 bases and J by 5 bases, 14 bases remained unmatched. The germline V gene encodes CDR1 KGHSH and CDR2 LQKENI.

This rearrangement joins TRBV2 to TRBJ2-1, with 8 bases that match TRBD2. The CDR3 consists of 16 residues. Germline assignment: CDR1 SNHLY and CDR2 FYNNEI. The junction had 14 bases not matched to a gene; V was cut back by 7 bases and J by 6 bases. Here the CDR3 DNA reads TGTGCCAGCACCGGAATAGCGGGATATAGCGGCAATGAGCAGTTCTTC. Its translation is CASTGIAGYSGNEQFF.

CDR3 amino acids: CASSRGGSEAFF. The CDR3 coding sequence is TGTGCCAGCAGTAGGGGGGGGTCTGAAGCTTTCTTT. The chain is built from TRBV28 and TRBJ1-1, with D perhaps matching TRBD1 (6 bases). Germline V gene lookup returns CDR1 MDHEN and CDR2 SYDVKM. This CDR3 contains 12 residues. Trimming left V 5 bases short and J 6 bases short, with 10 bases between.

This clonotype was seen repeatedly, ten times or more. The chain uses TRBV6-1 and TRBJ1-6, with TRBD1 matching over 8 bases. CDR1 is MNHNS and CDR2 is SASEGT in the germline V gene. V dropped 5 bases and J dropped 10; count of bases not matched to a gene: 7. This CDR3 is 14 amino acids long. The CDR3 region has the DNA TGTGCCAGCAGTAGACGGGACAGGTACTCACCCCTCCACTTT. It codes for CASSRRDRYSPLHF.

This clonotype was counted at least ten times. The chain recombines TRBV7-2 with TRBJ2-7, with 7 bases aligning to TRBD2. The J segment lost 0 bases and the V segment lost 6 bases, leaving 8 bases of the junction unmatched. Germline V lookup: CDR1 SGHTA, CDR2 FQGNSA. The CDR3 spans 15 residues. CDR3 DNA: TGTGCCAGCAGTTACGGCGGGGGATTCTCCTACGAGCAGTACTTC. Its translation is CASSYGGGFSYEQYF.

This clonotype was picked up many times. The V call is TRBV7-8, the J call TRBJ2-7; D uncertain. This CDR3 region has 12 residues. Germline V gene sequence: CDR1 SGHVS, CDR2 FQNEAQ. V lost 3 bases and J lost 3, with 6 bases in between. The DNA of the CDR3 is TGTGCCAGCAGCTTGAAGGGCTACGAGCAGTACTTC. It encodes CASSLKGYEQYF.

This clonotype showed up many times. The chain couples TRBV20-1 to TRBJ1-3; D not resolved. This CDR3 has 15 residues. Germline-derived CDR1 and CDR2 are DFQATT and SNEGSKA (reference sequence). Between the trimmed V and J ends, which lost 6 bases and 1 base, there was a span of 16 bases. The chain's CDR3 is CSASTQTLSGNTIYF. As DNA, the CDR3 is TGCAGTGCCAGCACCCAGACCCTTTCTGGAAACACCATATATTTT.

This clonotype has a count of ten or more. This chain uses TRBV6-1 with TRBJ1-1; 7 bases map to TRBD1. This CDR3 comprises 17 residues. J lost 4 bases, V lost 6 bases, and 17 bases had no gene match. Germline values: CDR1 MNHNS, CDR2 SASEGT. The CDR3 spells CASSPRQGLLLGTEAFF. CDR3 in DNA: TGTGCCAGCAGCCCTCGACAGGGACTCTTGCTGGGCACTGAAGCTTTCTTT.

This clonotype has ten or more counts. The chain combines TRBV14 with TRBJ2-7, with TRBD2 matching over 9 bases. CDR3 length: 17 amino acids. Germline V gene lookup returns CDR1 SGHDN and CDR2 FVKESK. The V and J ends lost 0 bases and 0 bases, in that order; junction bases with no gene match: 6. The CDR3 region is CASSQDLLAGVSYEQYF. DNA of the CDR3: TGTGCCAGCAGCCAAGATCTCTTAGCGGGGGTCTCCTACGAGCAGTACTTC.

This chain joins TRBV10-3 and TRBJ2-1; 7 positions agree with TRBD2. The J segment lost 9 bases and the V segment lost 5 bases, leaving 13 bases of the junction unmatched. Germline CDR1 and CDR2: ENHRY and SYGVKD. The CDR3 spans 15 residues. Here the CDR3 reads CAISQGGGSTSEQFF. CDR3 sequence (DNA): TGTGCCATCAGTCAGGGCGGGGGATCTACAAGTGAGCAGTTCTTC.

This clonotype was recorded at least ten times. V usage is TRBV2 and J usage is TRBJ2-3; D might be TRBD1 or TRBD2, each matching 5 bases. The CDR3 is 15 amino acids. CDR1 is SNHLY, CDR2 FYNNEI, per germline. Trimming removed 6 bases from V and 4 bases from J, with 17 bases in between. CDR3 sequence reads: CASSAGTQGSDTQYF. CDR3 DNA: TGTGCCAGCAGCGCCGGGACCCAGGGTTCAGATACGCAGTATTTT.

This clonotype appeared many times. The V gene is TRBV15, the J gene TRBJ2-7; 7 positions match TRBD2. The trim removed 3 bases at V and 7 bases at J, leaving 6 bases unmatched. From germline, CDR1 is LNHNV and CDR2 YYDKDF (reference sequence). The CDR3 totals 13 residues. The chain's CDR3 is CATSRGGAREQYF. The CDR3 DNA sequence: TGTGCCACCAGCAGGGGAGGGGCGAGAGAGCAGTACTTC.

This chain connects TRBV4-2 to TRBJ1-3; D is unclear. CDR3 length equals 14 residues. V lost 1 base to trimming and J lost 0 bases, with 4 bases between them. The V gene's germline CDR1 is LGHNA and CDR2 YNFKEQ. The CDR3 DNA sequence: TGTGCCAGCAGCCAAGGGAGCTCTGGAAACACCATATATTTT. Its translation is CASSQGSSGNTIYF.

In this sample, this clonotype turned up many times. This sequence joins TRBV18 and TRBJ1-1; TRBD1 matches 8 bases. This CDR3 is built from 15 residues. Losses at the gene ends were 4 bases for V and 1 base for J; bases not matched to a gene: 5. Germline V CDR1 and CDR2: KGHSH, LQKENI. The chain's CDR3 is CASSQGQGKNTEAFF. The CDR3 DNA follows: TGTGCCAGCTCACAAGGACAGGGAAAGAACACTGAAGCTTTCTTT.

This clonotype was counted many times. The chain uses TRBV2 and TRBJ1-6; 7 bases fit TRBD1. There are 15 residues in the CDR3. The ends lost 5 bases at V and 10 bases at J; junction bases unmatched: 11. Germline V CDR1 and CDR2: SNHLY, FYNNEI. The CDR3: CASSPHQGERSPLHF. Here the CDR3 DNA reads TGTGCCAGCAGTCCCCATCAGGGGGAAAGGTCACCCCTCCACTTT.

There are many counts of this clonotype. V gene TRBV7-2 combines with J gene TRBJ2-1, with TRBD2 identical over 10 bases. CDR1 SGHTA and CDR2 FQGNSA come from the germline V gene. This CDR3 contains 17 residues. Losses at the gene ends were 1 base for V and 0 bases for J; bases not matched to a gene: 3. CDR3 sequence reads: CASSLVSSGGSYNEQFF. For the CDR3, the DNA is TGTGCCAGCAGCTTAGTATCTAGCGGGGGCTCCTACAATGAGCAGTTCTTC.

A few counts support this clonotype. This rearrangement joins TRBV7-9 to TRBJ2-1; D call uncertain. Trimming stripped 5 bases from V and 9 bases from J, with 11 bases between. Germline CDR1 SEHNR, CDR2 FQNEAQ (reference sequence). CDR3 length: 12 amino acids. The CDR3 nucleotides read TGTGCCAGCAGCGAGCTGGTTGTTGAGCAGTTCTTC. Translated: CASSELVVEQFF.